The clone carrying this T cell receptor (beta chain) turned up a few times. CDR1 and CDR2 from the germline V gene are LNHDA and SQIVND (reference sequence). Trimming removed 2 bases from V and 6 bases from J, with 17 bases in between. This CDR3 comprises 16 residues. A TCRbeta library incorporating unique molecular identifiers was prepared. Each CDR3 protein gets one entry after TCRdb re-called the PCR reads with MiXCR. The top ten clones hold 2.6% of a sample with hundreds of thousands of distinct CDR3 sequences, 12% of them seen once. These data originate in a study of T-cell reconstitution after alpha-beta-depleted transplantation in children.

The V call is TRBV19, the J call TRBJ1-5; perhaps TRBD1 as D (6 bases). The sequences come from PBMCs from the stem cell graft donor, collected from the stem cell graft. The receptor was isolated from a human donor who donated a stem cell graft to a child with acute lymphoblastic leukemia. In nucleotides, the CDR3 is TGTGCCAGTAGTATACCCGGAACAGGGAGGGGTCAGCCCCAGCATTTT. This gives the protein CASSIPGTGRGQPQHF. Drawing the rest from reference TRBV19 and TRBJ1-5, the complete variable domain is DGGITQSPKYLFRKEGQNVTLSCEQNLNHDAMYWYRQDPGQGLRLIYYSQIVNDFQKGDIAEGYSVSREKKESFPLTVTSAQKNPTAFYLCASSIPGTGRGQPQHFGDGTRLSIL.